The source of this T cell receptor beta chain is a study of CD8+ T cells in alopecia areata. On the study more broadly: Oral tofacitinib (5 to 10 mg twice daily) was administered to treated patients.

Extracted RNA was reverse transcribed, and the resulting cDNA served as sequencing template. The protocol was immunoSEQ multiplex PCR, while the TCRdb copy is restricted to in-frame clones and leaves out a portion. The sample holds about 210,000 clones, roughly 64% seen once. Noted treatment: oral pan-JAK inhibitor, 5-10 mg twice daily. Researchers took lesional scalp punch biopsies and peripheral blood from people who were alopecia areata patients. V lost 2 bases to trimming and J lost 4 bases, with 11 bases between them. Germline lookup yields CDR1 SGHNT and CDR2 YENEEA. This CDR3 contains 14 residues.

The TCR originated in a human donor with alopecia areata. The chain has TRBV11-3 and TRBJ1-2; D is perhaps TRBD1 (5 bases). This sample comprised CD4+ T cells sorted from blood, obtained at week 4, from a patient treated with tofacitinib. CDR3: CASSLWQGSYGYTF. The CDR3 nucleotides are TGTGCCAGCAGCTTATGGCAGGGTTCCTATGGCTACACCTTC.